A selection of T cell receptor beta chains follows, all from one sample in a study of response to subunit inactivated influenza vaccine. A single record per CDR3 protein comes from TCRdb applying MiXCR to the RT-PCR reads. The data hold around 500,000 distinct CDR3 sequences, with approximately 11% observed a single time. This specimen consisted of PBMCs from blood, obtained roughly 45 days after vaccination. The receptors stem from a man aged 45-65 years who received an inactivated influenza vaccine. Both conserved end residues are part of each CDR3. A D gene is named only where the DNA matches it firmly. Some rows mark clone size as missing; the rest say once, few, many or name a class of expanded clone.

>-|TRBV3-1|TRBJ2-7|-
TGTGCCAGCAGCCAAGATAGCTCCGGGCCGCGCGAGCAGTACTTC
CASSQDSSGPREQYF
>TRBD2|TRBV28|TRBJ2-5|few
TGTGCCAGCAGTTTAAAAGGCTTAGCGGGGGGTCTTAAAGAGACCCAGTACTTC
CASSLKGLAGGLKETQYF
>-|TRBV18|TRBJ2-5|-
TGTGCCAGCTCACCGTCGGGGGACTCCGGGACCCAGTACTTC
CASSPSGDSGTQYF
>-|TRBV20-1|TRBJ2-3|few
TGCAGTGCTAGACCCGGGACGTCCACAGATACGCAGTATTTT
CSARPGTSTDTQYF
>TRBD2|TRBV20-1|TRBJ2-3|-
TGCAGTGCTAGAGATCCCCGGACTAGCTCTAGCACAGATACGCAGTATTTT
CSARDPRTSSSTDTQYF
>TRBD1|TRBV20-1|TRBJ1-5|many
TGTAGTGCTAACCGACAGGGAAGCAATCAGCCCCAGCATTTT
CSANRQGSNQPQHF
>-|TRBV6-4|TRBJ2-5|-
TGTGCCAGCAGTGACCCGGACAGCCAAGAGACCCAGTACTTC
CASSDPDSQETQYF
>-|TRBV4-2|TRBJ2-5|-
TGTGCCATGAGCCCTGGGCTGGATGGAGAGACCCAGTACTTC
CAMSPGLDGETQYF
>TRBD1|TRBV28|TRBJ2-1|many
TGTGCCAGCAGCCCCGGGACAGGGAACTACAATGAGCAGTTCTTC
CASSPGTGNYNEQFF
>-|TRBV7-8|TRBJ2-7|-
TGTGCCAGCAGCTTAGAGGGGGACTACGAGCAGTACTTC
CASSLEGDYEQYF
>-|TRBV4-3|TRBJ2-7|few
TGCGCCAGCAGCCAAGATAGGGACGGCTCCTACGAGCAGTACTTC
CASSQDRDGSYEQYF
>TRBD1|TRBV24-1|TRBJ1-1|few
TGTGCCACCAGTGCCTTGACAGGGCGTGAAGCTTTCTTT
CATSALTGREAFF
>-|TRBV5-6|TRBJ2-2|-
TGTGCCAGCAGCTACGCCACCGGGGAGCTGTTTTTT
CASSYATGELFF
>-|TRBV28|TRBJ1-3|-
TGTGCCAGCAGTAACTCGCCGGATGGAAACACCATATATTTT
CASSNSPDGNTIYF
>TRBD2|TRBV9|TRBJ2-1|-
TGTGCCAGCAGCGTAGCTTCGGGACTAGCGGGGGACTACAATGAGCAGTTCTTC
CASSVASGLAGDYNEQFF
>TRBD2|TRBV9|TRBJ2-5|-
TGTGCCAGCAGCGAGACTAGCGGGATGGGCCAGACCGCCCAGTACTTC
CASSETSGMGQTAQYF
>TRBD2|TRBV2|TRBJ2-5|-
TGTGCCAGCAGTGAACGGCTAGCGGGAGACCAAGAGACCCAGTACTTC
CASSERLAGDQETQYF
>TRBD2|TRBV10-3|TRBJ2-1|-
TGTGCCATCAGGGGAGCGGGAGTGGGCAATGAGCAGTTCTTC
CAIRGAGVGNEQFF
>-|TRBV2|TRBJ2-3|-
TGTGCCATTCCGGAGGTGCTAGATTCTCTCGGCACAGATACGCAGTATTTT
CAIPEVLDSLGTDTQYF
>-|TRBV5-1|TRBJ2-1|once
TGCGCCAGCAGCTTGGGGGGACGTAACAATGAGCAGTTCTTC
CASSLGGRNNEQFF
>TRBD1|TRBV7-2|TRBJ1-1|many
TGTGCCAGCAGCTCCGGACAGGGGGCCGACACTGAAGCTTTCTTT
CASSSGQGADTEAFF
>TRBD1|TRBV20-1|TRBJ1-6|few
TGCAGTGCTAGGAGGACAGGGGCGAGTAATTCACCCCTCCACTTT
CSARRTGASNSPLHF
>-|TRBV7-9|TRBJ1-2|-
TGTGCCAGCAGCTTAGCGGACAGAACCTCACGATATGGCTACACCTTC
CASSLADRTSRYGYTF
>-|TRBV7-8|TRBJ1-1|-
TGTGCCAGCAGCCAAAGCAGGCTGCTCACTGAAGCTTTCTTT
CASSQSRLLTEAFF
>-|TRBV12-3/TRBV12-4|TRBJ1-5|-
TGTGCCAGCAGCACAGGGCCATGGCAGCCCCAGCATTTT
CASSTGPWQPQHF
>TRBD1|TRBV29-1|TRBJ1-2|few
TGCAGCGTTTGGACAGGGGGCGGGGGGAGTGGCTACACCTTC
CSVWTGGGGSGYTF
>-|TRBV5-1|TRBJ2-1|-
TGCGCCAGCCTCCCCAACACAGGATCCTACAATGAGCAGTTCTTC
CASLPNTGSYNEQFF
>-|TRBV15|TRBJ2-5|many
TGTGCCACCAGCAGGGCCGCGGAGTACCAAGAGACCCAGTACTTC
CATSRAAEYQETQYF
>-|TRBV5-1|TRBJ1-1|many
TGCGCCAGCAGCAGCCGGCAAGACACTGAAGCTTTCTTT
CASSSRQDTEAFF
>-|TRBV5-1|TRBJ2-1|-
TGCGCCAGCAGCTTCTTGGGGGGTGAATCCTACAATGAGCAGTTCTTC
CASSFLGGESYNEQFF
>-|TRBV12-3/TRBV12-4|TRBJ1-6|-
TGTGCCAGCAGTTTTCTGGGGGCTAATTCACCCCTCCACTTT
CASSFLGANSPLHF
>-|TRBV5-5|TRBJ2-1|-
TGTGCCAGCAGCACGGACCCGGTTCTAGGGCAGTTCTTC
CASSTDPVLGQFF
>-|TRBV4-3|TRBJ2-2|-
TGCGCCAGCAGCCCCGGCTTGGGGAGAGCCCCGACCACCGGGGAGCTGTTTTTT
CASSPGLGRAPTTGELFF
>-|TRBV2|TRBJ2-2|few
TGTGCCAGCAGTAGGGACGGAGTGAACACCGGGGAGCTGTTTTTT
CASSRDGVNTGELFF
>TRBD2|TRBV11-2|TRBJ2-7|few
TGTGCCAGCAGCTTAGTAAGAGCGGGGGCCACCTACGAGCAGTACTTC
CASSLVRAGATYEQYF
>TRBD1|TRBV6-5|TRBJ2-2|-
TGTGCCAGCAGTTACTACGACAGGGTTGAATTTAGCACCGGGGAGCTGTTTTTT
CASSYYDRVEFSTGELFF
>-|TRBV15|TRBJ2-1|few
TGTGCCACCAGCGCCCAGGACAGCGGGGCTTACAATGAGCAGTTCTTC
CATSAQDSGAYNEQFF
>-|TRBV11-2|TRBJ2-1|-
TGTGCCAGCAGCTTAGCTATCGCCACCATATACAATGAGCAGTTCTTC
CASSLAIATIYNEQFF
>-|TRBV6-2/TRBV6-3|TRBJ2-7|few
TGTGCCAGCAGTTACACAACCGGGACTTACTCCTACGAGCAGTACTTC
CASSYTTGTYSYEQYF
>-|TRBV24-1|TRBJ2-1|few
TGTGCCACCAGTGACAGCGATGAGCAGTTCTTC
CATSDSDEQFF
>-|TRBV5-1|TRBJ2-5|-
TGCGCCAGCAGCTTGGAGACGGAGACCCAGTACTTC
CASSLETETQYF
>-|TRBV27|TRBJ2-1|-
TGTGCCAGCAGTAGACCCGGGGGAAGCTCCTACAATGAGCAGTTCTTC
CASSRPGGSSYNEQFF
>TRBD1|TRBV5-1|TRBJ2-3|many
TGCGCCAGCTATACAGGGGACACAGATACGCAGTATTTT
CASYTGDTDTQYF
>-|TRBV20-1|TRBJ2-1|many
TGCAGTGCTAGCCAGGGGTTTGGGGCCGCCTTAACCTCCTACAATGAGCAGTTCTTC
CSASQGFGAALTSYNEQFF
>-|TRBV12-3/TRBV12-4|TRBJ2-2|few
TGTGCCAGCAGCTTCACACCAAACGGGATGTTTTTT
CASSFTPNGMFF
>-|TRBV14|TRBJ2-1|few
TGTGCCAGCAGCTTTGGGGGACATTATCCCTACAATGAACAGTTCTTC
CASSFGGHYPYNEQFF
>-|TRBV9|TRBJ2-7|-
TGTGCCAGCAGCATCCCGGAGCAGTACTTC
CASSIPEQYF
>-|TRBV7-2|TRBJ1-2|many
TGTGCCAGCAGCTTAGACAAGGGCTACACCTTC
CASSLDKGYTF
>-|TRBV28|TRBJ2-2|-
TGTGCCAGCAGTTTACCCCAACGGCATAACACCGGGGAGCTGTTTTTT
CASSLPQRHNTGELFF
>-|TRBV20-1|TRBJ2-7|few
TGCAGTGCTAGAGGGGCGGGGGCCACCTACGAGCAGTACTTC
CSARGAGATYEQYF
>-|TRBV5-6|TRBJ2-5|many
TGTGCCAGCAGCCGATCATCGGAGACCCAGTACTTC
CASSRSSETQYF
>TRBD1|TRBV12-3/TRBV12-4|TRBJ1-2|many
TGTGCCAGCAGTTCGGACGGGACAGCTTTGGGCTACACCTTC
CASSSDGTALGYTF
>TRBD2|TRBV5-1|TRBJ2-3|once
TGCGCCAGCAGCCCCAGCGGGAGTTTGGCAGATACGCAGTATTTC
CASSPSGSLADTQYF
>TRBD2|TRBV5-6|TRBJ2-1|-
TGTGCCAGCACCGTAGCGGGGAGGCAGTTCTTC
CASTVAGRQFF
>-|TRBV6-2/TRBV6-3|TRBJ1-5|few
TGTGCCAGCAGTTACTTCAGGGATAGCAATCAGCCCCAGCATTTT
CASSYFRDSNQPQHF
>-|TRBV7-3|TRBJ2-3|few
TGTGCCAGCAGCCCAACTATAGGCACGCAGTATTTT
CASSPTIGTQYF
>-|TRBV5-5|TRBJ1-6|many
TGTGCCAGCAGCTTGGAAGGTTGGAATTCACCCCTCCACTTT
CASSLEGWNSPLHF
>-|TRBV28|TRBJ1-5|-
TGTGCCAGCAGCCCGGCGGGGGAAAATCAGCCCCAGCATTTT
CASSPAGENQPQHF
>-|TRBV5-1|TRBJ1-2|many
TGCGCCAGCAGCTTGGACGGGACTCCAAGAAACTATGGCTACACCTTC
CASSLDGTPRNYGYTF
>TRBD2|TRBV7-6|TRBJ2-3|many
TGTGCCAGCAGCTCCCTAGCGGGTCCGGGGCCAGATACGCAGTATTTT
CASSSLAGPGPDTQYF